Detailed here is one T cell receptor beta chain. The data are from a study of human T cells and chemical hapten exposure. Study context: Sensitization employed 2% DPC on roughly 2 cm by roughly 2 cm of upper inner arm skin. Mainly, slight library volume differences in the pool made TCR yields vary.

The authors' processing: Counting gave a median of around 100,000 TCRs per sample, with values ranging from about 23,224 to 700,000. TCRdb recomputed calls from the RACE reads with MiXCR, one row per CDR3 protein. In this record, the V and J calls reflect TCRdb's handling and not the investigators' own analysis. This table has 70,000 to 95,000 distinct CDR3 sequences, around 7% appearing once. Time point defined: patch test 2, 6 weeks after DPC sensitization. Regarding treatment: therapeutic diphenylcyclopropenone sensitization with weekly scalp DPC. V lost 6 bases and J lost 6; bases outside the gene matches: 6. Germline lookup yields CDR1 DFQATT and CDR2 SNEGSKA (reference sequence). The CDR3 spans 13 residues.

The clonotype originates from a woman in her twenties or thirties with alopecia areata. Some clones in this sample may be carry-over from other donors' samples. This chain links TRBV20-1 with TRBJ2-3; 10 bases map to TRBD2. The starting material was whole blood, obtained in connection with sensitization to the hapten diphenylcyclopropenone (DPC). The CDR3 spells CSADKRGGDTQYF. The CDR3 region has the DNA TGCAGTGCAGATAAGCGGGGGGGCGATACGCAGTATTTT.